This TCR beta chain originates from a study of beta chain features in type 1 diabetes. Whole-study findings and limits: In every one of the four CD4+ subsets, TCRB CDR3s were moderately but significantly shorter in Type 1 diabetes patients.

The ends were cut back, 0 bases at V and 0 bases at J, with 6 bases in the middle. This CDR3 is built from 16 residues. CDR1 SGHTA and CDR2 FQGNSA come from the germline V gene. As every portion of the isolated RNA was reverse transcribed, the sequencing read expressed TCRB transcripts. The data were produced by immunoSEQ multiplex PCR, yet TCRdb's version contains in-frame clones alone and is incomplete. The sample contains some 200,000 clones, 16% of which appear only once. As for this clone: Its antigen remains unidentified.

The genes are TRBV7-2 and TRBJ2-6; D is unclear. The sample comprised naive CD4+ T cells from blood. The sequence derives from a young man with type 1 diabetes. The CDR3 region is CASSLAPFSGANVLTF. The CDR3 DNA reads as TGTGCCAGCAGCTTAGCTCCCTTCTCTGGGGCCAACGTCCTGACTTTC.